This record concerns one T cell receptor beta chain sequence. Authors' processing steps: Estimation of nucleated cell counts was performed using reference gene primer amplification. Here immunoSEQ multiplex PCR was the method, and the copy in TCRdb shows in-frame clones only, minus some. V and J calls and clone size are those listed in that table; D and trimming were worked out from the DNA. Here the sample spans some 290,000 clones, roughly 89% being singletons. Trimming left V 0 bases short and J 0 bases short, with 8 bases between. The CDR3 loop spans 16 amino acids. Germline CDR1 reads MNHEY; CDR2 reads SVGAGI. This sample is drawn from a study of blood T cell repertoires in COVID-19. Overall study: Sample material is recorded as cDNA or gDNA derived from T cells, B-cell-depleted T cells, or PBMCs.

Two consecutive negative NP/OP PCR tests, clearance, or resolved symptoms defined Cohort 3 recovery. The chain uses TRBV6-5 and TRBJ2-2; no clear D gene. What was sequenced was PBMCs or T cells enriched from blood (not recorded which). This TCR was recovered from a woman younger than 45 who had recovered from COVID-19. In DNA, the CDR3 is TGTGCCAGCAGTTACTCGTGGCTTTCGAACACCGGGGAGCTGTTTTTT. Its translation is CASSYSWLSNTGELFF.